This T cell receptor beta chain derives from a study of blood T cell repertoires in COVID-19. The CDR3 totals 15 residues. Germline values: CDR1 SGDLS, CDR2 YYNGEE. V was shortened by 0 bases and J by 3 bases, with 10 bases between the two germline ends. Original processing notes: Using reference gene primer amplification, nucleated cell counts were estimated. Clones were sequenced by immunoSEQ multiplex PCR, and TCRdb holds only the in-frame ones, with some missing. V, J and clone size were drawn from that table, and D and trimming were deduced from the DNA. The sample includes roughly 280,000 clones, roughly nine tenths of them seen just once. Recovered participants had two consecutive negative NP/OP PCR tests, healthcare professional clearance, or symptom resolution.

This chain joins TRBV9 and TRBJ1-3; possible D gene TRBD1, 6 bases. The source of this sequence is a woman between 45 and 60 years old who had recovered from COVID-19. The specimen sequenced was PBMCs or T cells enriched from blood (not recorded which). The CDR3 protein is CASSVAGTFGNTIYF. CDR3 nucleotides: TGTGCCAGCAGCGTAGCTGGGACATTTGGAAACACCATATATTTT.